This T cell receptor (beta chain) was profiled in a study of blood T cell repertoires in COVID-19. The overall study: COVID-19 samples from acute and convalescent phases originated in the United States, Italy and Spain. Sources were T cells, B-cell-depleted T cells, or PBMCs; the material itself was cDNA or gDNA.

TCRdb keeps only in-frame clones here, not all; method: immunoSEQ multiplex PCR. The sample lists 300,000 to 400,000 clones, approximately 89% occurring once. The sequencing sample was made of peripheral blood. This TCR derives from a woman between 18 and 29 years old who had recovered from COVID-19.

In DNA form, the CDR3 reads TGTGCCACCAGCAGGGGGGGGTTTGTTCGGGGAACTGAAGCTTTCTTT. Residues: CATSRGGFVRGTEAFF. The chain uses TRBV15 and TRBJ1-1, with a weak D call TRBD1 (5 bases). This CDR3 comprises 16 residues. Germline loops: CDR1 LNHNV, CDR2 YYDKDF (reference sequence). The V gene lost 3 bases and the J gene lost 5 bases, with 19 bases spanning the gap.